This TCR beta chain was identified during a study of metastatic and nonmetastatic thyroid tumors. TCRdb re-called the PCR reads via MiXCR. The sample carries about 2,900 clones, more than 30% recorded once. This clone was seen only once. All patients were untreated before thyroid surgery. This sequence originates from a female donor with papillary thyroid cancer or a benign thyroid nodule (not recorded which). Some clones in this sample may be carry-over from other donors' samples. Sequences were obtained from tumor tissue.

The CDR3 DNA is TGTGCCAGCAGCCCAGGGACCCGTTTGGGGCAGTATTTT. It yields the protein CASSPGTRLGQYF. The rearrangement uses TRBV7-8 and TRBJ2-3; TRBD1 or TRBD2 may be the D gene (5 bases each). In germline, CDR1 is SGHVS, CDR2 FQNEAQ. V shed 5 bases and J shed 11 bases, with 17 bases lying between them. The CDR3 sequence is 13 residues long. The complete variable domain, with remaining parts taken from reference TRBV7-8 and TRBJ2-3, reads GAGVSQSPRYKVAKRGQDVALRCDPISGHVSLFWYQQALGQGPEFLTYFQNEAQLDKSGLPSDRFFAERPEGSVSTLKIQRTQQEDSAVYLCASSPGTRLGQYFGPGTRLTVL.